The 9 T cell receptor beta chains given below trace back to one sample, sequenced in a study of blood T cells in healthy people across ages. Alongside a J-beta primer mix, a sample-barcoded 5' primer served in a second PCR lasting about 7 to 11 cycles. TCRdb passed the 5' RACE reads through MiXCR, listing each CDR3 protein once. The table lists approximately 1.5 million distinct CDR3 sequences, roughly 30% of them singletons. Input material: blood. The receptors were sampled from a woman in her 30s in good health.

This sequence joins TRBV15 and TRBJ2-1; D perhaps matches TRBD2 (6 bases). The ends were cut back, 0 bases at V and 4 bases at J, with 10 bases in the middle. The CDR3 runs 15 residues. Germline assignment: CDR1 LNHNV and CDR2 YYDKDF (reference sequence). DNA of the CDR3: TGTGCCACCAGCAGAGAGGCGGGGAAATACAATGAGCAGTTCTTC. The encoded protein is CATSREAGKYNEQFF.

The chain is built from TRBV6-5 and TRBJ1-3, with D unresolved. V lost 3 bases and J 4 bases, leaving 7 bases between the germline ends. Germline V CDR1 and CDR2: MNHEY, SVGAGI. The CDR3 is 13 amino acids. This CDR3 is CASSYGQGNTIYF. The CDR3 DNA follows: TGTGCCAGCAGTTATGGGCAAGGAAACACCATATATTTT.

The chain uses TRBV27 and TRBJ2-7, with D perhaps TRBD1 (6 bases). CDR1 and CDR2 (germline): MNHEY, SMNVEV (reference sequence). Trimming shortened V by 4 bases and J by 0 bases, and 13 bases separated the two germline ends. The CDR3 has 15 amino acids. This CDR3 reads CASSSRQVRSYEQYF. CDR3 in DNA: TGTGCCAGCAGTTCGCGACAGGTCCGCTCCTACGAGCAGTACTTC.

This clonotype has a handful of counts. For the CDR3, the DNA is TGTGCCAGCAGTCCCCAAGTCAGCACAGGGATGGCGGGAGCCCCCTACGAGCAGTACTTC. Its translation is CASSPQVSTGMAGAPYEQYF. The V gene is TRBV28, the J gene TRBJ2-7, with a weak D call TRBD2 (7 bases). The CDR3 covers 20 residues. Germline CDR1 is MDHEN and CDR2 is SYDVKM. The ends were cut back, 5 bases at V and 2 bases at J, with 31 bases in the middle.

This clonotype was counted a few times. This chain connects TRBV7-3 to TRBJ2-5; perhaps D is TRBD1 or TRBD2 (5 bases each). V lost 1 base, J lost 7 bases, and 16 bases lay in between. The germline V gene has CDR1 SGHTA and CDR2 FQGTGA. This CDR3 has 15 residues. CDR3 DNA sequence: TGTGCCAGCAGCTTAAGGTGGGGACCCTCGAGGACCCAGTACTTC. Translated: CASSLRWGPSRTQYF.

The chain employs TRBV27 and TRBJ2-7; weak D call: TRBD2 (5 bases). The CDR3 contains 14 residues. CDR1 is MNHEY, CDR2 SMNVEV, per germline (reference sequence). Trimming shortened V by 4 bases and J by 6 bases, and 16 bases separated the two germline ends. CDR3 in DNA: TGTGCCAGCAGTTCAGGCCCACGGGGAGCCGAGCAGTACTTC. Its translation is CASSSGPRGAEQYF.

The chain links TRBV7-9 to TRBJ2-1, with D maybe TRBD1 (7 bases). Trimming took off 0 bases at V and 1 base at J, with 13 bases between the two ends. Looked up from germline, CDR1 is SEHNR and CDR2 is FQNEAQ (reference sequence). This CDR3 is 17 amino acids long. The CDR3 nucleotides are TGTGCCAGCAGCTTAGCTTGGAGGGGGCCGTCCTACAATGAGCAGTTCTTC. This translates into CASSLAWRGPSYNEQFF.

The sample holds a few counts of this clonotype. The chain couples TRBV6-6 to TRBJ1-2; 7 bases are shared with TRBD1. The length of the CDR3 is 17 residues. Trimming cost V 2 bases and J 7 bases; bases outside gene matches: 16. CDR1 and CDR2 from the germline V gene are MNHNY and SVGAGI (reference sequence). Here the CDR3 reads CASSYRGNKGAKGGYTF. The CDR3 coding sequence is TGTGCCAGCAGTTACCGGGGCAATAAGGGGGCGAAAGGTGGCTACACCTTC.

The gene calls are TRBV12-3 or TRBV12-4 and TRBJ2-5; TRBD2 matches 12 bases. Matching the DNA end better, TRBJ2-7 makes the J call doubtful. The CDR3 covers 18 residues. CDR3 sequence (DNA): TGTGCCAGCAGTCCTACCCGAGCGACTAGCGGGAGACTCAACGAGCAGTACTTC. Translated, it gives CASSPTRATSGRLNEQYF.